This T cell receptor beta chain was captured in a study of CXCR3-negative and CXCR3-positive naive CD8 T cells. From germline, CDR1 is MNHEY and CDR2 SVGEGT. The CDR3 is 13 residues long. The libraries of TRB cDNA were prepared using 5' RACE with UMI labels. TCRdb re-called the 5' RACE reads and catalogs CDR3 proteins one per entry, DNA excluded. This table lists approximately 49,000 distinct CDR3 sequences. The sequenced material came from memory CD8+ T cells from blood. The receptor was derived from a human donor in good health. Some clones in this sample may be carry-over from other donors' samples. The gene calls are TRBV6-2 or TRBV6-3 and TRBJ1-2. The CDR3 loop is CASGFLDTDGYTF.